This entry is about one T cell receptor beta chain. Ten or more counts support this clonotype. The antigen it binds to is not known. No base quality information exists; no much larger clone differs at one position. Library prep was done by 5' RACE. TCRdb shows the sequencer as NextSeq 500. In the TCR library protocol, unique molecular identifiers were attached to individual cDNA molecules to correct for PCR bias and sequencing error. Both TCR alpha and beta chains were sequenced, and tight co-correlation was observed between alpha and beta sequence abundances in each sample. As for the original processing: V gene, J gene and CDR3 annotation of TCR sequences was performed with Decombinator V4. Expanded TCRs were defined as changing significantly between any two time points under a Poisson model with p below 0.0001. Abundances of TCRs were expressed as counts per million after normalisation to the total number of TCRs sequenced in each sample. TRAV1-2 paired with TRAJ12, TRAJ20 or TRAJ33 defined MAIT TCRs, while TRAV10 paired with TRAJ18 defined iNKT TCRs. VDJdb, accessed 1 November 2021, was searched for CMV, EBV and SARS-CoV-2 annotated TCRs, with TCRs annotated for multiple antigens excluded. TCRdb reworked the public reads: Q25 trimming with fastp, MiXCR clone assembly, productive beta chains retained. Each entry is one CDR3 protein sequence, shown with its most common DNA and genes. The authors' filters were not applied to this entry. Recorded for this sample are about 20,000 distinct CDR3 sequences; approximately 4.6% of them occurred a single time. The ten largest account for roughly 15% of the sample.

Taken from cysteine to phenylalanine, the CDR3 has 15 residues. Only the CDR3 part of the read is kept: 45 bases, read in frame from the first base. According to the germline V gene, CDR1 reads MNHEY and CDR2 reads SVGAGI. From V the trimming removes 5 bases and from J it removes 2 bases, while the gene matches leave 8 bases of the junction unaccounted for. The study was a case-control design nested within a healthcare worker cohort in London, UK, with weekly nasopharyngeal swab PCR tests and blood sampling. Healthcare workers were recruited between 23 and 31 March 2020, during the week of the UK lockdown, and were followed weekly for up to roughly 15 weeks. This sample was included in a study of early T cells in non-severe SARS-CoV-2 infection (dated by TCRdb to the early 2020s). About the full investigation: Because TCR sequencing was done on bulk RNA from unsorted whole blood, the alpha and beta chains could not be paired.

What the study reported, not specific to this receptor: VDJdb matching was skewed toward anti-spike CD8 responses and likely underestimated virus-specific expansions, missing private and CD4 specificities.

Recombination linked TRBV6-5 to TRBJ2-7, and 8 bases in between align with TRBD2. This receptor was taken from an adult who was a healthcare worker with PCR-confirmed SARS-CoV-2 infection or an uninfected control (not recorded which). Sample: whole blood. The sequence in DNA is TGTGCCAGCAGTCGAGAGCGGGGGCCGACCTACGAGCAGTACTTC. Protein translation: CASSRERGPTYEQYF.